Below, 3 T cell receptor beta chains from the same sample are listed, as sequenced in a study of blood T cells in healthy people across ages. The authors ran a second PCR of roughly 6 to 11 cycles using a sample-barcoded 5' primer and a J-beta primer mix. TCRdb ran MiXCR on the 5' RACE reads and lists one entry per CDR3 protein. The data hold 660,000 or so distinct CDR3 sequences, with under 70% observed a single time. The sample consisted of blood. Receptor source: a man in his fifties or sixties in good health.

This clonotype was seen more than once but under ten times. V gene TRBV4-2 combines with J gene TRBJ2-5; unclear D gene. The V and J ends lost 1 base and 2 bases respectively, with 11 bases between them. CDR1 is LGHNA and CDR2 is YNFKEQ in the germline V gene. The CDR3 sequence is 15 residues long. CDR3 in amino acids: CASSQGRDPQETQYF. The CDR3 nucleotides read TGTGCCAGCAGCCAAGGTCGTGACCCGCAAGAGACCCAGTACTTC.

V usage is TRBV20-1 and J usage is TRBJ2-7; TRBD2 aligns across 7 bases. The closer fit of TRBJ2-5 to the DNA end suggests the J call may be wrong. Germline V gene sequence: CDR1 DFQATT, CDR2 SNEGSKA (reference sequence). The CDR3 has 15 amino acids. The CDR3 region is CSAPGWEGSKETQYF. CDR3 nucleotides: TGCAGTGCCCCCGGATGGGAGGGTTCAAAGGAGACCCAGTACTTC.

CDR3 amino acids: CASRPRARRETQYF. CDR3 DNA sequence: TGTGCCAGCAGACCCAGGGCGCGGCGAGAGACCCAGTACTTC. The gene calls are TRBV7-4 and TRBJ2-5, with D maybe TRBD1 (5 bases). The germline V and J ends were trimmed by 6 bases and 4 bases, with 15 bases remaining between them. Germline CDR1 is SGHVT and CDR2 is SQSDAQ. This CDR3 contains 14 residues. The complete variable domain, with remaining parts taken from reference TRBV7-4 and TRBJ2-5, reads GAGVSQSPRYKVAKRGRDVALRCDSISGHVTLYWYRQTLGQGSEVLTYSQSDAQRDKSGRPSGRFSAERPERSVSTLKIQRTEQGDSAVYLCASRPRARRETQYFGPGTRLLVL.